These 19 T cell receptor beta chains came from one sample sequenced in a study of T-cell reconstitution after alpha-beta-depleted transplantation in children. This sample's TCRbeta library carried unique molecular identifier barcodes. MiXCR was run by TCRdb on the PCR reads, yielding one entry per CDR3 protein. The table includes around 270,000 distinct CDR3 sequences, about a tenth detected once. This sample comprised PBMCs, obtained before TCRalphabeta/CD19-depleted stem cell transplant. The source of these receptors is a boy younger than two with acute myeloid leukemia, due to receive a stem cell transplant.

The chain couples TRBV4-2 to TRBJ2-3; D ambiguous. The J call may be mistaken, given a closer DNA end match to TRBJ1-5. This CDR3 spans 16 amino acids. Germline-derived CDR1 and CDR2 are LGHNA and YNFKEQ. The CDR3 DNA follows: TGTGCCAGCAGCCAAGATTGGCCGGCGGGCATCGATACGCAGCATTTT. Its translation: CASSQDWPAGIDTQHF.

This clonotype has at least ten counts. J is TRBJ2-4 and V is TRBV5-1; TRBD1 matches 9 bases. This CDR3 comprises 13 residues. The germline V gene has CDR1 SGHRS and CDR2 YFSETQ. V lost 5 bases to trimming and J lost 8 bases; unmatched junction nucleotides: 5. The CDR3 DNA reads TGCGCCAGCAGGGGACAGGGTATGGACATTCAGTACTTC. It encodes CASRGQGMDIQYF.

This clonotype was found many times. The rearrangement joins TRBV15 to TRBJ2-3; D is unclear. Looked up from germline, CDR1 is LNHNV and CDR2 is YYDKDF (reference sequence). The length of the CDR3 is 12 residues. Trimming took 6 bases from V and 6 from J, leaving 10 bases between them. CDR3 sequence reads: CATSPVGDTQYF. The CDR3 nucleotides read TGTGCCACCAGTCCGGTTGGGGATACGCAGTATTTT.

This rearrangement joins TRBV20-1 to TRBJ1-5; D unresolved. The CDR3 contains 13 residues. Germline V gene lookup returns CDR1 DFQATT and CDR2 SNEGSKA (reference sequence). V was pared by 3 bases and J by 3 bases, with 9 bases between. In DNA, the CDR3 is TGCAGTGCTAGGGACCCGGACAATCAGCCCCAGCATTTT. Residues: CSARDPDNQPQHF.

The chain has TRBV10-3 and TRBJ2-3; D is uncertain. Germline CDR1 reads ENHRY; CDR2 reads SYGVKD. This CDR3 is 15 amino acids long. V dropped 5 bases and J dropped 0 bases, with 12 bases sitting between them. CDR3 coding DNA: TGTGCCATCAGTCTCCGTCCCTCTAGCACAGATACGCAGTATTTT. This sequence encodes CAISLRPSSTDTQYF.

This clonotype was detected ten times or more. CDR3 nucleotides: TGTGCCAGCAGCCTAATATTGGGGACTAGCGCCTACGAGCAGTACTTC. Protein sequence: CASSLILGTSAYEQYF. The rearrangement uses TRBV7-2 and TRBJ2-7, with TRBD2 matching over 10 bases. Germline V gives CDR1 SGHTA, CDR2 FQGNSA. The CDR3 runs to 16 residues. V gave up 5 bases and J gave up 2 bases; unmatched junction bases: 9.

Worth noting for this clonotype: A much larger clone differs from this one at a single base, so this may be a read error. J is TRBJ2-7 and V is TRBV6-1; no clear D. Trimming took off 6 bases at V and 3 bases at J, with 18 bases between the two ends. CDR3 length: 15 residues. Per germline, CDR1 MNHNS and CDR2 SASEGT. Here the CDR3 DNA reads TGTGCCAGCAGCCCAAACGGGCCCAAGGACTACGAGCAGTACTTC. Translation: CASSPNGPKDYEQYF.

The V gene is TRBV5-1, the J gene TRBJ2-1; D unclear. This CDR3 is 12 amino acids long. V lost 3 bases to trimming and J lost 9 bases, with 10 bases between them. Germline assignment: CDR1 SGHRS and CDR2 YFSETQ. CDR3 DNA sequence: TGCGCCAGCAGCTCACTTCCTGCTGAGCAGTTCTTC. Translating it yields CASSSLPAEQFF.

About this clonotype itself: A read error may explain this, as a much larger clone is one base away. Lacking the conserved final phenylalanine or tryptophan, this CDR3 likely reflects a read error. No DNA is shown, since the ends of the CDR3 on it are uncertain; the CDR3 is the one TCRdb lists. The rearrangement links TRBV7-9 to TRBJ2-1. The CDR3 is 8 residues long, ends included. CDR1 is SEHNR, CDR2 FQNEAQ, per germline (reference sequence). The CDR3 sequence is CASSSQFL.

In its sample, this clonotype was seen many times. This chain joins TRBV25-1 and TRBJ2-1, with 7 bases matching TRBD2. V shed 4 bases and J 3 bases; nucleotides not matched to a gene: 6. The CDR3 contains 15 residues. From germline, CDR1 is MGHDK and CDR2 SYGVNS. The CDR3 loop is CASSGGLRVYNEQFF. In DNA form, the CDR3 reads TGTGCCAGCAGTGGGGGACTAAGGGTCTACAATGAGCAGTTCTTC.

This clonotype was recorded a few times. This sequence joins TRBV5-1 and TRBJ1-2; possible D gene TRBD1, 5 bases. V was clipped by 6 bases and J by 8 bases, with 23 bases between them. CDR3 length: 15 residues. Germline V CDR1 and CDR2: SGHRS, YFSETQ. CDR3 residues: CASTRGRGPWDGYTF. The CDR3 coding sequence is TGCGCCAGCACCCGAGGGCGGGGACCCTGGGACGGCTACACCTTC. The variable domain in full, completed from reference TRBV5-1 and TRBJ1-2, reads KAGVTQTPRYLIKTRGQQVTLSCSPISGHRSVSWYQQTPGQGLQFLFEYFSETQRNKGNFPGRFSGRQFSNSRSEMNVSTLELGDSALYLCASTRGRGPWDGYTFGSGTRLTVV.

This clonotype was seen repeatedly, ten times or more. As DNA, the CDR3 is TGCAGCGTTGAAGATCGCCGGGGCTGGGCCGGGGAGCTGTTTTTT. Its translation: CSVEDRRGWAGELFF. The chain is built from TRBV29-1 and TRBJ2-2; D is tentatively TRBD1 or TRBD2 (5 bases each). The germline V gene encodes CDR1 SQVTM and CDR2 ANQGSEA. The CDR3 extends over 15 amino acids. V dropped 0 bases and J dropped 6 bases, with 14 bases sitting between them.

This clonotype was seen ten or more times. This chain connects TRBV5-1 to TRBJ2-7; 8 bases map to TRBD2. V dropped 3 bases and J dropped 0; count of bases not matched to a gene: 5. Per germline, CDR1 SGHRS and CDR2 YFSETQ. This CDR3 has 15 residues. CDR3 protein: CASSWERGSSYEQYF. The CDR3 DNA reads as TGCGCCAGCAGCTGGGAGCGGGGGAGCTCCTACGAGCAGTACTTC.

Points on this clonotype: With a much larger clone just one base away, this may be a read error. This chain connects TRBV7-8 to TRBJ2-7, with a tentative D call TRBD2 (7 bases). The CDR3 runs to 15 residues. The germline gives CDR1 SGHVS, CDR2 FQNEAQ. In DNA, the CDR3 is TGTGCCAGCAGCTTAGTGGGGGGGCGGTTCTTCGAGGAGTACTTC. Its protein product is CASSLVGGRFFEEYF.

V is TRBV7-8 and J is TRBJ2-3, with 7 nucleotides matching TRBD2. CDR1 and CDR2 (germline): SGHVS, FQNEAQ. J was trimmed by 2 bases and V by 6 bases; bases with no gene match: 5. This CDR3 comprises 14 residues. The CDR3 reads CASRGGGYTDTQYF. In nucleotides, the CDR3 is TGTGCCAGCAGGGGGGGAGGGTACACAGATACGCAGTATTTT.

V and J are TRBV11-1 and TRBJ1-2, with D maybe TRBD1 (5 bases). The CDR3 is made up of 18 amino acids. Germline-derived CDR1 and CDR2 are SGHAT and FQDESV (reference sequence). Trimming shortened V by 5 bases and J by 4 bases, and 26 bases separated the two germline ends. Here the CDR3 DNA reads TGTGCCAGCAGCCCAGAATCCAGGGACGGAATAAGTTCCTATGGCTACACCTTC. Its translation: CASSPESRDGISSYGYTF.

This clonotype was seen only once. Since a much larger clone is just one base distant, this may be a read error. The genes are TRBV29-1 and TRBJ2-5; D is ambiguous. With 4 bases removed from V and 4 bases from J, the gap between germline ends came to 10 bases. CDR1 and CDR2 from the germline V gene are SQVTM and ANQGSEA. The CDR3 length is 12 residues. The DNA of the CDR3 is TGCAGCGTTGTCCCAGCGACAGAGACCCAGTACTTC. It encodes CSVVPATETQYF.

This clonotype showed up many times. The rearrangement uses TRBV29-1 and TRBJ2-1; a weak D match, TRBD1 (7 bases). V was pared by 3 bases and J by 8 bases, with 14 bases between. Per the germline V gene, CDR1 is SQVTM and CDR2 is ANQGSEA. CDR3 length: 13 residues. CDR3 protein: CSVDKVRGDEQFF. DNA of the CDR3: TGCAGCGTTGATAAGGTCAGGGGGGATGAGCAGTTCTTC.

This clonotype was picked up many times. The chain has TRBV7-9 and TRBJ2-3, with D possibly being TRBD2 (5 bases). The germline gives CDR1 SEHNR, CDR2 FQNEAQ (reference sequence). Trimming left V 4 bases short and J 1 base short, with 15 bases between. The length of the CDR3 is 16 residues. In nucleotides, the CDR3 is TGTGCCAGCAGCTCATCCGGGGAGAAACGCACAGATACGCAGTATTTT. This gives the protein CASSSSGEKRTDTQYF.